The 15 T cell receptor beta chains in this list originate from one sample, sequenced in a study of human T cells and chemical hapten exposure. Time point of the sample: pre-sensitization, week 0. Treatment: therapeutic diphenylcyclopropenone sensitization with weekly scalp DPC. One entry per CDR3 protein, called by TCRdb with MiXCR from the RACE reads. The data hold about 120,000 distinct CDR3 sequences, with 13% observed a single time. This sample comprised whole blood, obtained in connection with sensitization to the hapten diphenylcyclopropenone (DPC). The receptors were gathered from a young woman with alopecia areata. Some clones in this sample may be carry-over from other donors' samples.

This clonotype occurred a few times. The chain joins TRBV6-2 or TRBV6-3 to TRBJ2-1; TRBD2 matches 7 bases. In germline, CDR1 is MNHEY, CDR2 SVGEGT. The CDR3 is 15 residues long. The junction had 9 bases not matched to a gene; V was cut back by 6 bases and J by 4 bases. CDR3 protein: CASSADSGGYNEQFF. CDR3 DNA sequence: TGTGCCAGCAGCGCCGACTCGGGGGGTTACAATGAGCAGTTCTTC.

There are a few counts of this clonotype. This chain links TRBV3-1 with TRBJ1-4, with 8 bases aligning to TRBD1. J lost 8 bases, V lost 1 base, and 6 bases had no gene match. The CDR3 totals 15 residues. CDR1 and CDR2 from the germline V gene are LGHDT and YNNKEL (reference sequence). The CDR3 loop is CASSQGGTGSEKLFF. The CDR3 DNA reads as TGTGCCAGCAGCCAAGGGGGGACAGGATCCGAAAAACTGTTTTTT.

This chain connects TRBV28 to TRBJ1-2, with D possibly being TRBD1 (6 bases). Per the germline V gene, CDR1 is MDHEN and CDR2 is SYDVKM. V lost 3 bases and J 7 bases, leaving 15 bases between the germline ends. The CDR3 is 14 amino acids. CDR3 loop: CASSFPAGARGYTF. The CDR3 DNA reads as TGTGCCAGCAGTTTCCCCGCGGGGGCCCGTGGCTACACCTTC.

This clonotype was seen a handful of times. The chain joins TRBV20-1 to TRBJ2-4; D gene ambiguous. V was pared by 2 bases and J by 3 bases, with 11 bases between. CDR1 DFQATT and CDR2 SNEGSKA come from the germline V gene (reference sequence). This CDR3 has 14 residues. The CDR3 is CSARRQRGKNIQYF. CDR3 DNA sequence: TGCAGTGCTAGACGGCAGCGAGGCAAAAACATTCAGTACTTC.

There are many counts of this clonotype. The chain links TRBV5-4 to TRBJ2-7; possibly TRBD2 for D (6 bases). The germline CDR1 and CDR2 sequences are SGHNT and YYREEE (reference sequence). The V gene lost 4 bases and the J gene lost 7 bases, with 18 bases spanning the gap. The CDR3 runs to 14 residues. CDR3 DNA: TGTGCCAGCAGCCTGGGTCCGGGAGCGAGGGAGCAGTACTTC. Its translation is CASSLGPGAREQYF.

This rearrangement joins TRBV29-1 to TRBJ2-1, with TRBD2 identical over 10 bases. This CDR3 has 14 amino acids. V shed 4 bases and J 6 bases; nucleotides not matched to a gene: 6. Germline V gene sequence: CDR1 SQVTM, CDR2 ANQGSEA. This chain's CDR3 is CSVGSGGPSNEQFF. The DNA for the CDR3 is TGCAGCGTTGGTAGCGGGGGGCCTTCCAATGAGCAGTTCTTC.

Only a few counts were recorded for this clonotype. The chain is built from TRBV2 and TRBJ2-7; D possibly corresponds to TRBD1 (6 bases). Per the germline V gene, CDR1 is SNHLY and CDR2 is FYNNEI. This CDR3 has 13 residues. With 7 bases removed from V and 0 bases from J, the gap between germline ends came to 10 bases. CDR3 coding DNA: TGTGCCAGCAAGAAGACAGGCTCCTACGAGCAGTACTTC. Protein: CASKKTGSYEQYF.

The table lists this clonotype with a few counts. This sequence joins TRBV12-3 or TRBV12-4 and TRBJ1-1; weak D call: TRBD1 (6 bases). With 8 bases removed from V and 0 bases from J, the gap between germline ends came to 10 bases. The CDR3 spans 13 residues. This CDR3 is CASYRDMNTEAFF. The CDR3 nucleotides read TGTGCCAGCTACAGGGACATGAACACTGAAGCTTTCTTT.

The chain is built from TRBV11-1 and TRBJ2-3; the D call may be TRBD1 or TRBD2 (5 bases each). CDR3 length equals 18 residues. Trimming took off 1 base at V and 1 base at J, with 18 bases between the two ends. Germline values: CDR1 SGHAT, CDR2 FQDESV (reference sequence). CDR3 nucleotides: TGTGCCAGCAGCTTAGGAGGGTTGGGGCGTCTTGGCACAGATACGCAGTATTTT. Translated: CASSLGGLGRLGTDTQYF.

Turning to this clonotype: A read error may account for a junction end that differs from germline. The CDR3 region is CTSSLVGGLSNQPQHF. CDR3 nucleotide sequence: TGTACCAGCAGCTTAGTTGGGGGGCTGAGCAATCAGCCCCAGCATTTT. The J gene is TRBJ1-5, the V gene TRBV7-8; TRBD1 is a possible D gene (6 bases). Germline CDR1 is SGHVS and CDR2 is FQNEAQ. This CDR3 has 16 amino acids.

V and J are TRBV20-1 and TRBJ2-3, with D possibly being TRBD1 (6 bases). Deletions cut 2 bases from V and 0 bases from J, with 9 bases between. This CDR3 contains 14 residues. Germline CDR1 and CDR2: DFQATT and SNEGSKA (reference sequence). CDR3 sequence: CSARPGQSTDTQYF. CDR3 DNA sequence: TGCAGTGCTAGACCCGGACAGAGCACAGATACGCAGTATTTT.

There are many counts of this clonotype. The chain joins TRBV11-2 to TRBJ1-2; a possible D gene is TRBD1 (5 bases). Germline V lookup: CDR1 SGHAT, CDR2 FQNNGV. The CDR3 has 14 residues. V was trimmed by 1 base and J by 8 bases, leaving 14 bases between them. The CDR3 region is CASSLVRGQLGYTF. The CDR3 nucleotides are TGTGCCAGCAGCTTAGTGCGGGGCCAGCTGGGCTACACCTTC.

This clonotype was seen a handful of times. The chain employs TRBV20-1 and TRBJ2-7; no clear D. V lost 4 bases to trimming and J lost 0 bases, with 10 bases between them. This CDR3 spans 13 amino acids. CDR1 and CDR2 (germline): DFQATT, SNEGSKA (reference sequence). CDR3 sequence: CSATLPSSYEQYF. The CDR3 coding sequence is TGCAGTGCTACCTTACCTAGCTCCTACGAGCAGTACTTC.

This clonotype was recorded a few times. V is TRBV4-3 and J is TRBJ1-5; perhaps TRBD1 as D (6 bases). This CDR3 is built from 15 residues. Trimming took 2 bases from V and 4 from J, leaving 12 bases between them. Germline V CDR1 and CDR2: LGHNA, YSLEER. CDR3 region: CASSQPDRLNQPQHF. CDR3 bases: TGCGCCAGCAGCCAACCCGACAGGTTGAATCAGCCCCAGCATTTT.

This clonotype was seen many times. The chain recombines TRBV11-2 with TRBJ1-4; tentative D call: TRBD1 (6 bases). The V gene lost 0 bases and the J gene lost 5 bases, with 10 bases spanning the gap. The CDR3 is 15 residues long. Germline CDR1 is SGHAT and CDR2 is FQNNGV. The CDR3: CASSLESQGNEKLFF. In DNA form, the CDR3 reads TGTGCCAGCAGCTTAGAGTCACAGGGAAATGAAAAACTGTTTTTT. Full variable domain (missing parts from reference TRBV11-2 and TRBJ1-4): EAGVAQSPRYKIIEKRQSVAFWCNPISGHATLYWYQQILGQGPKLLIQFQNNGVVDDSQLPKDRFSAERLKGVDSTLKIQPAKLEDSAVYLCASSLESQGNEKLFFGSGTQLSVL.